What follows are 27 T cell receptor beta chains derived from one specimen sequenced in a study of blood T cell repertoires in COVID-19. Measured with immunoSEQ multiplex PCR; TCRdb has only the in-frame clones, and not every one. Of some 270,000 clones listed, around 89% were seen once; the top ten hold 2% to 2.5%. Sequencing used peripheral blood. All receptors derive from a woman in her fifties or sixties with COVID-19, enrolled during active disease.

The genes are TRBV6-5 and TRBJ2-7; D not certain. The V and J ends lost 8 bases and 2 bases respectively, with 16 bases between them. CDR3 length: 14 residues. The germline CDR1 and CDR2 sequences are MNHEY and SVGAGI. The CDR3 loop reads CASGRPPLPYEQYF. CDR3 DNA: TGTGCCAGCGGCCGCCCACCACTACCCTACGAGCAGTACTTC.

The chain links TRBV6-2 or TRBV6-3 to TRBJ2-3; no clear D gene. The germline gives CDR1 MNHEY, CDR2 SVGEGT. The CDR3 loop spans 12 amino acids. The V gene lost 5 bases and the J gene lost 8 bases, with 11 bases spanning the gap. The CDR3 reads CASSRPESTQYF. As DNA, the CDR3 is TGTGCCAGCAGTAGGCCGGAGTCTACGCAGTATTTT.

This clone has just a few counts. The chain uses TRBV7-3 and TRBJ2-7; tentatively, D is TRBD2 (6 bases). CDR3 length equals 15 residues. V lost 2 bases and J lost 4, with 15 bases in between. Germline CDR1 is SGHTA and CDR2 is FQGTGA. In DNA form, the CDR3 reads TGTGCCAGCAGCTTAGCCGGCGGGGAGAGTTACGAGCAGTACTTC. Protein: CASSLAGGESYEQYF.

For the CDR3, the DNA is TGTGCCAGCAGCCCTGCACAAACGGGAGCTGGAAACACCATATATTTT. Encoded protein: CASSPAQTGAGNTIYF. The rearrangement joins TRBV3-1 (or the pseudogene TRBV3-2) to TRBJ1-3; D call uncertain. V dropped 4 bases and J dropped 2 bases, with 15 bases sitting between them. The CDR3 is made up of 16 amino acids. CDR1 is LGHDT and CDR2 is YNNKEL in the germline V gene (reference sequence).

CDR3 in DNA: TGCAGCGCCAAGGCCGGGGTTAGCTACGAGCAGTACTTC. Translating gives CSAKAGVSYEQYF. The J gene is TRBJ2-7, the V gene TRBV29-1, with a tentative D call TRBD2 (5 bases). Germline assignment: CDR1 SQVTM and CDR2 ANQGSEA. The CDR3 has 13 residues. V lost 7 bases and J lost 3, with 16 bases in between.

The chain has TRBV5-8 and TRBJ2-7; 10 nucleotides align to TRBD1. The germline gives CDR1 SGHTS, CDR2 YDEGEE. Trimming removed 6 bases from V and 3 bases from J; junction bases left unmatched: 12. This CDR3 is built from 16 residues. Here the CDR3 DNA reads TGTGCCAGCATACCAAATCAGGGACAGGGGAGCTACGAGCAGTACTTC. This encodes CASIPNQGQGSYEQYF.

The V gene is TRBV2, the J gene TRBJ2-2, with TRBD2 matching 9 bases. The CDR3 length is 15 residues. Germline trimming cut 7 bases from V and 9 bases from J; bases unmatched to any gene: 12. CDR1 and CDR2 (germline): SNHLY, FYNNEI. CDR3: CASKGESGGSRELFF. CDR3 DNA sequence: TGTGCCAGCAAAGGGGAGAGCGGGGGGTCGCGGGAGCTGTTTTTT.

The genes are TRBV6-6 and TRBJ1-6; 7 bases align to TRBD1. Germline V CDR1 and CDR2: MNHNY, SVGAGI (reference sequence). Unmatched junction bases numbered 8, after V lost 6 bases and J lost 6 bases. The CDR3 is made up of 15 amino acids. The CDR3 DNA reads TGTGCCAGCAGGGGACCGGGACAGACTAATTCACCCCTCCACTTT. Amino acid sequence: CASRGPGQTNSPLHF.

V is TRBV12-3 or TRBV12-4 and J is TRBJ2-1; no firm D call. The length of the CDR3 is 13 residues. V lost 5 bases to trimming and J lost 5 bases, with 10 bases between them. The CDR3 protein is CASSVSRDNEQFF. In DNA form, the CDR3 reads TGTGCCAGCAGTGTATCCCGGGACAATGAGCAGTTCTTC.

V usage is TRBV5-4 and J usage is TRBJ1-2; TRBD1 might be the D (6 bases). The CDR3 length is 14 residues. Germline CDR1 reads SGHNT; CDR2 reads YYREEE (reference sequence). V shed 1 base and J shed 7 bases, with 14 bases lying between them. CDR3 protein: CASSLRGGQGGYTF. CDR3 coding DNA: TGTGCCAGCAGCTTGAGGGGGGGGCAGGGTGGCTACACCTTC.

The CDR3 here is CASSIDGTGAFGYTF. Here the CDR3 DNA reads TGTGCCAGTAGTATAGACGGGACAGGGGCCTTCGGCTACACCTTC. V gene TRBV19 combines with J gene TRBJ1-2; the match to TRBD1 covers 10 bases. V shed 0 bases and J 8 bases; nucleotides not matched to a gene: 6. There are 15 residues in the CDR3. The germline V gene has CDR1 LNHDA and CDR2 SQIVND (reference sequence).

V is TRBV18 and J is TRBJ1-1, with D possibly matching TRBD1 (5 bases). Germline assignment: CDR1 KGHSH and CDR2 LQKENI. The CDR3 consists of 16 residues. V lost 3 bases to trimming and J lost 1 base, with 15 bases between them. The CDR3: CASSPPGREGNTEAFF. In DNA, the CDR3 is TGTGCCAGCTCACCCCCAGGGCGGGAGGGGAACACTGAAGCTTTCTTT.

This clone was seen only once. The chain is built from TRBV19 and TRBJ2-3; TRBD1 is a possible D gene (6 bases). V lost 5 bases and J 5 bases, leaving 11 bases between the germline ends. Germline-derived CDR1 and CDR2 are LNHDA and SQIVND (reference sequence). The length of the CDR3 is 13 residues. Written as DNA, the CDR3 is TGTGCCAGTAGTTACACAGGGAGAGATACGCAGTATTTT. Encoded protein: CASSYTGRDTQYF. The whole variable domain, filled in from reference TRBV19 and TRBJ2-3, reads DGGITQSPKYLFRKEGQNVTLSCEQNLNHDAMYWYRQDPGQGLRLIYYSQIVNDFQKGDIAEGYSVSREKKESFPLTVTSAQKNPTAFYLCASSYTGRDTQYFGPGTRLTVL.

This clone showed up just a few times. The chain couples TRBV19 to TRBJ1-1; TRBD1 is a possible D gene (5 bases). Trimming took 5 bases from V and 0 from J, leaving 16 bases between them. The CDR3 loop spans 16 amino acids. Germline CDR1 is LNHDA and CDR2 is SQIVND (reference sequence). CDR3: CASSPPGGVMNTEAFF. CDR3 sequence (DNA): TGTGCCAGTAGTCCCCCCGGGGGGGTCATGAACACTGAAGCTTTCTTT.

V is TRBV21-1 and J is TRBJ2-7; the table's D gene call, TRBD1, was not cross checked with the DNA. TRBV21-1 is a listed pseudogene. The CDR3 has 13 residues. This CDR3 reads CARGGTVLYEQYF. Written as DNA, the CDR3 is TGTGCCAGAGGGGGGACAGTACTTTACGAGCAGTACTTC.

V usage is TRBV7-3 and J usage is TRBJ2-4, with 12 bases identical to TRBD1. The germline V gene encodes CDR1 SGHTA and CDR2 FQGTGA. This CDR3 region has 18 residues. The V and J ends lost 0 bases and 6 bases, in that order; junction bases with no gene match: 9. The CDR3 reads CASSLTGTGGIVTNIQYF. Here the CDR3 DNA reads TGTGCCAGCAGCTTAACGGGGACAGGGGGCATAGTTACAAACATTCAGTACTTC.

The chain employs TRBV7-9 and TRBJ1-1, with 9 bases aligning to TRBD1. Unmatched junction bases numbered 8, after V lost 5 bases and J lost 4 bases. Germline lookup yields CDR1 SEHNR and CDR2 FQNEAQ (reference sequence). This CDR3 contains 15 residues. CDR3 nucleotides: TGTGCCAGCAGCGAGTACAGGGGGCTATCCACTGAAGCTTTCTTT. Protein product: CASSEYRGLSTEAFF.

This sequence joins TRBV19 and TRBJ1-3; D is unresolved. CDR1 is LNHDA, CDR2 SQIVND, per germline (reference sequence). The CDR3 loop spans 16 amino acids. Trimming stripped 2 bases from V and 2 bases from J, with 13 bases between. CDR3 bases: TGTGCCAGTAGTATACGGCTCTCGGGTGCTGGAAACACCATATATTTT. Residues: CASSIRLSGAGNTIYF.

The V call is TRBV11-2, the J call TRBJ1-1; no firm D call. This CDR3 spans 14 amino acids. The germline CDR1 and CDR2 sequences are SGHAT and FQNNGV. Trimming left V 4 bases short and J 1 base short, with 10 bases between. The CDR3 DNA follows: TGTGCCAGCAGCTCCGCTACAGCGAACACTGAAGCTTTCTTT. Translated, it gives CASSSATANTEAFF.

In this sample, this clone turned up once. This chain links TRBV5-6 with TRBJ2-5; 14 nucleotides agree with TRBD2. Germline loops: CDR1 SGHDT, CDR2 YYEEEE. After removal of 4 bases from V and 4 bases from J, the junction contained 12 bases not matched to a gene. This CDR3 has 18 amino acids. The CDR3 nucleotides are TGTGCCAGCAGCCCGGGACTAGCGGGGGCCGGACCTGGAGAGACCCAGTACTTC. It codes for CASSPGLAGAGPGETQYF. Variable domain in full (rest from reference TRBV5-6 and TRBJ2-5): DAGVTQSPTHLIKTRGQQVTLRCSPKSGHDTVSWYQQALGQGPQFIFQYYEEEERQRGNFPDRFSGHQFPNYSSELNVNALLLGDSALYLCASSPGLAGAGPGETQYFGPGTRLLVL.

The rearrangement links TRBV5-6 to TRBJ2-7, with TRBD1 matching 8 bases. The germline CDR1 and CDR2 sequences are SGHDT and YYEEEE. The trim removed 5 bases at V and 3 bases at J, leaving 4 bases unmatched. The CDR3 runs 13 residues. CDR3 sequence reads: CASRRGQGYEQYF. The CDR3 DNA follows: TGTGCCAGCAGAAGAGGACAGGGCTACGAGCAGTACTTC. Using reference TRBV5-6 and TRBJ2-7 for the parts outside the CDR3, the full variable domain is DAGVTQSPTHLIKTRGQQVTLRCSPKSGHDTVSWYQQALGQGPQFIFQYYEEEERQRGNFPDRFSGHQFPNYSSELNVNALLLGDSALYLCASRRGQGYEQYFGPGTRLTVT.

The chain employs TRBV5-5 and TRBJ1-1, with D possibly TRBD1 on 6 matching bases. V lost 6 bases to trimming and J lost 6 bases, with 15 bases between them. Germline V gene sequence: CDR1 SGHKS, CDR2 YYEKEE (reference sequence). The CDR3 sequence is 13 residues long. CDR3 DNA: TGTGCCAGCACCCAGGGGCGAACGGCTGAAGCTTTCTTT. Residues: CASTQGRTAEAFF.

The chain is built from TRBV6-5 and TRBJ2-3; D is undetermined. CDR3 length: 15 residues. Germline V gene lookup returns CDR1 MNHEY and CDR2 SVGAGI. Trimming left V 0 bases short and J 0 bases short, with 7 bases between. The CDR3 sequence: CASSYSGHSTDTQYF. For the CDR3, the DNA is TGTGCCAGCAGTTACTCGGGCCATAGCACAGATACGCAGTATTTT.

The rearrangement links TRBV5-5 to TRBJ1-3, with 8 bases identical to TRBD1. J gave up 0 bases and V 5 bases, and 13 bases lay outside the gene matches. This CDR3 has 18 amino acids. Germline CDR1 is SGHKS and CDR2 is YYEKEE (reference sequence). CDR3 sequence reads: CASSPALGQALSGNTIYF. CDR3 DNA: TGTGCCAGCAGTCCCGCCTTGGGACAGGCCCTCTCTGGAAACACCATATATTTT. The full variable domain, its missing parts supplied by reference TRBV5-5 and TRBJ1-3, is DAGVTQSPTHLIKTRGQQVTLRCSPISGHKSVSWYQQVLGQGPQFIFQYYEKEERGRGNFPDRFSARQFPNYSSELNVNALLLGDSALYLCASSPALGQALSGNTIYFGEGSWLTVV.

The chain combines TRBV7-2 with TRBJ1-1, with D possibly being TRBD1 (6 bases). Germline lookup yields CDR1 SGHTA and CDR2 FQGNSA. Trimming took 3 bases from V and 1 from J, leaving 9 bases between them. The CDR3 extends over 14 amino acids. The CDR3 protein is CASSFGTRNTEAFF. The DNA of the CDR3 is TGTGCCAGCAGCTTCGGGACAAGGAACACTGAAGCTTTCTTT.

The J gene is TRBJ1-5, the V gene TRBV6-5, with D perhaps matching TRBD1 (5 bases). Trimming shortened V by 6 bases and J by 7 bases, and 13 bases separated the two germline ends. This CDR3 region has 13 residues. CDR1 and CDR2 (germline): MNHEY, SVGAGI. CDR3 in DNA: TGTGCCAGCAGGACGAGGGACTCCCAGCCCCAGCATTTT. Its protein product is CASRTRDSQPQHF.

The chain recombines TRBV28 with TRBJ2-7, with D perhaps matching TRBD1 (6 bases). V lost 4 bases and J lost 4, with 26 bases in between. This CDR3 contains 18 residues. The germline CDR1 and CDR2 sequences are MDHEN and SYDVKM. CDR3 DNA sequence: TGTGCCAGCAGTTCTTTTAAAAGCACAGGGATGGTTGGGTACGAGCAGTACTTC. This codes for CASSSFKSTGMVGYEQYF.